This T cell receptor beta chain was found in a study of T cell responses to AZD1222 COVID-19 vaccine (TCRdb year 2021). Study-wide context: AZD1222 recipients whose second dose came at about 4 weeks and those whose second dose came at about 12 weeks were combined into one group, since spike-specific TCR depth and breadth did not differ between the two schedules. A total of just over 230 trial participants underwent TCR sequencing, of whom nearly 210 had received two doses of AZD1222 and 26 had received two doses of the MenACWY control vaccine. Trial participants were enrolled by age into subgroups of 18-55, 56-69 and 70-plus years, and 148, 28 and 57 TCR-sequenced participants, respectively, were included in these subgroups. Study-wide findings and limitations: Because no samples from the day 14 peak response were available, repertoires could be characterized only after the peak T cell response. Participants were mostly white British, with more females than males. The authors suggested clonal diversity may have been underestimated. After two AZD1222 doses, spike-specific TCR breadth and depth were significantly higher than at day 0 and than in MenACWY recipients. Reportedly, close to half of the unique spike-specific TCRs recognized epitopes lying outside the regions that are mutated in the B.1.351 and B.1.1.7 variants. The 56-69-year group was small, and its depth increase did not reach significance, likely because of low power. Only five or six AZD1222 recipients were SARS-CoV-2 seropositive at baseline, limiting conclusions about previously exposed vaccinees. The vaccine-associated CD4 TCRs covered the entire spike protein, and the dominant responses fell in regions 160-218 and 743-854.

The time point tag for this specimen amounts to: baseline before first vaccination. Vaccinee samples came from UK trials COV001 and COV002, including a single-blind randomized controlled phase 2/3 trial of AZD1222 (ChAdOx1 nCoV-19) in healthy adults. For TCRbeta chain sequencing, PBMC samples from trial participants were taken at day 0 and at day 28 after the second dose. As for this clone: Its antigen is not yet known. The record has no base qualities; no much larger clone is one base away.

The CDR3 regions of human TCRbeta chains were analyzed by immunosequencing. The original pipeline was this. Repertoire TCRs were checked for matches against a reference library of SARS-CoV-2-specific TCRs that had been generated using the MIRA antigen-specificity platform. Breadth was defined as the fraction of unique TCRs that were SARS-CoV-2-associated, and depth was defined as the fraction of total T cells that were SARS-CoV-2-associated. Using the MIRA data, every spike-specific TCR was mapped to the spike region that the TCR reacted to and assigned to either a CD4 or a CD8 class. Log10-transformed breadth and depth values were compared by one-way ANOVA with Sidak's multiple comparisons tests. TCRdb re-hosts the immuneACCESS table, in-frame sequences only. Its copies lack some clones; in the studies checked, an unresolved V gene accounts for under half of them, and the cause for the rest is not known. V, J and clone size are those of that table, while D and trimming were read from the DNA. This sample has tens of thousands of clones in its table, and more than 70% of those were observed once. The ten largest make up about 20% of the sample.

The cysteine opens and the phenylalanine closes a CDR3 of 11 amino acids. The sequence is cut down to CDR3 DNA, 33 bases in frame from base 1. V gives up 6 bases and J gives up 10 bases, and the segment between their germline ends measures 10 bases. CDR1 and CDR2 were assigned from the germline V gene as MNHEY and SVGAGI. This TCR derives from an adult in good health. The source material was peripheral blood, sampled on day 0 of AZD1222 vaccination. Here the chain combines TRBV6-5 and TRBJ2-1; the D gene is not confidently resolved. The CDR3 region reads CASSRTPEQFF. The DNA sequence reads TGTGCCAGCAGCCGGACGCCCGAGCAGTTCTTC.